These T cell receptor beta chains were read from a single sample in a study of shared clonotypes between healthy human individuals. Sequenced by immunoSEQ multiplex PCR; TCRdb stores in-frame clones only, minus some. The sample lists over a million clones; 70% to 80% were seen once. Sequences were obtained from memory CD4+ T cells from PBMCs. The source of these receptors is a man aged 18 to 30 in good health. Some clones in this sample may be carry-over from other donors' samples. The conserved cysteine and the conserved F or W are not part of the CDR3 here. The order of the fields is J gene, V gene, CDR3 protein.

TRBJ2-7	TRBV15	ATSRGGLGEQY
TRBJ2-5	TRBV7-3	ASSLQGGYQETQY
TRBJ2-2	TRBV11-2	ASSLVATGTGELF
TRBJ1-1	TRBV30	AWRLNRDTEAF
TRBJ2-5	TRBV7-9	ASSLSRGGETQY
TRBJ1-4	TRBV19	ASSMGRGRATNEKLF
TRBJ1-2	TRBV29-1	SVPGPYGYT
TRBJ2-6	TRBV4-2	ASSQDGHRDGIGANVLT
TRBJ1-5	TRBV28	ASSLVRGGGQALVQPQH
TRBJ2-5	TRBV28	ASTPGGETQY
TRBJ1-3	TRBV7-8	ASSPLGAGNTIY